The rows below give T cell receptor beta chains drawn from one sample of a study of blood T cells in healthy people across ages. From the 5' RACE reads, TCRdb called clonotypes with MiXCR, one entry per CDR3 protein. The data contain roughly 730,000 distinct CDR3 sequences, around 50% of them singletons. Sequencing input: blood. These receptors were taken from a man aged 40-55 years in good health. Each CDR3 is given with its conserved first and last residue. A D gene is named only where the DNA matches it firmly. A row's size may be missing; if present it is once, few, many or a size class.

clone_size: .
j_call: TRBJ2-3
d_call: TRBD2
v_call: TRBV2
cdr3_aa: CASRLAVRSITDTQYF
cdr3_nt: TGTGCCAGCAGACTAGCGGTTCGATCGATAACAGATACGCAGTATTTT

clone_size: .
j_call: TRBJ2-5
d_call: .
v_call: TRBV28
cdr3_aa: CASSFLETVQETQYF
cdr3_nt: TGTGCCAGCAGTTTTCTAGAGACAGTACAAGAGACCCAGTACTTC

clone_size: .
j_call: TRBJ1-2
d_call: TRBD1
v_call: TRBV20-1
cdr3_aa: CSARQGLDGYTF
cdr3_nt: TGCAGTGCAAGACAGGGGCTCGATGGCTACACCTTC

clone_size: .
j_call: TRBJ2-7
d_call: .
v_call: TRBV12-3/TRBV12-4
cdr3_aa: CASSFRRETYEQYF
cdr3_nt: TGTGCCAGCAGTTTTAGGAGGGAAACCTACGAGCAGTACTTC

clone_size: .
j_call: TRBJ1-6
d_call: .
v_call: TRBV5-1
cdr3_aa: CASSFAGINSPLHF
cdr3_nt: TGTGCCAGCAGCTTCGCAGGGATTAATTCACCCCTCCACTTT

clone_size: .
j_call: TRBJ1-2
d_call: .
v_call: TRBV2
cdr3_aa: CASGTIYGYTF
cdr3_nt: TGTGCCAGCGGAACTATCTATGGCTACACCTTC

clone_size: few
j_call: TRBJ2-7
d_call: .
v_call: TRBV11-2
cdr3_aa: CASSLGPASSYEQYF
cdr3_nt: TGTGCCAGCAGCTTAGGCCCCGCGTCCTCCTACGAGCAGTACTTC

clone_size: few
j_call: TRBJ2-4
d_call: .
v_call: TRBV7-2
cdr3_aa: CASSFRQGGPLAKNIQYF
cdr3_nt: TGTGCCAGCAGCTTTAGGCAGGGGGGGCCCTTAGCCAAAAACATTCAGTACTTC

clone_size: .
j_call: TRBJ2-3
d_call: .
v_call: TRBV27
cdr3_aa: CASSVSGTDAQYF
cdr3_nt: TGTGCCAGCAGTGTTTCGGGCACAGATGCGCAGTATTTT

clone_size: .
j_call: TRBJ2-3
d_call: .
v_call: TRBV10-3
cdr3_aa: CAISDDQTDTQYF
cdr3_nt: TGTGCCATCAGTGATGACCAAACAGATACGCAGTATTTT

clone_size: once
j_call: TRBJ1-1
d_call: .
v_call: TRBV27
cdr3_aa: CASSPTGTPDRIAFF
cdr3_nt: TGTGCCAGCAGCCCCACCGGGACCCCGGACAGAATAGCTTTCTTT

clone_size: .
j_call: TRBJ1-1
d_call: TRBD1
v_call: TRBV28
cdr3_aa: CASERTGTNTEAFF
cdr3_nt: TGTGCCAGCGAACGGACAGGGACGAACACTGAAGCTTTCTTT

clone_size: few
j_call: TRBJ2-5
d_call: .
v_call: TRBV9
cdr3_aa: CASSVNGGETQYF
cdr3_nt: TGTGCCAGCAGCGTAAATGGGGGTGAGACCCAGTACTTC

clone_size: .
j_call: TRBJ2-7
d_call: .
v_call: TRBV20-1
cdr3_aa: CSASSLSDRNSYEQYF
cdr3_nt: TGCAGTGCTAGTTCTCTCTCGGATCGGAATTCCTACGAGCAGTACTTC

clone_size: few
j_call: TRBJ2-6
d_call: .
v_call: TRBV2
cdr3_aa: CASRFALGANVLTF
cdr3_nt: TGTGCCAGCAGATTTGCGCTCGGTGCCAACGTCCTGACTTTC

clone_size: .
j_call: TRBJ1-1
d_call: .
v_call: TRBV9
cdr3_aa: CASSVLIGAPGEAFF
cdr3_nt: TGTGCCAGCAGCGTATTAATTGGGGCTCCCGGTGAAGCTTTCTTT

clone_size: .
j_call: TRBJ2-3
d_call: .
v_call: TRBV4-1
cdr3_aa: CASSQVMLGISTDTQYF
cdr3_nt: TGCGCCAGCAGCCAAGTGATGTTGGGAATTAGCACAGATACGCAGTATTTT

clone_size: .
j_call: TRBJ1-1
d_call: TRBD1
v_call: TRBV5-1
cdr3_aa: CASSSSGGITEAFF
cdr3_nt: TGCGCCAGCAGCTCGTCAGGGGGCATCACTGAAGCTTTCTTT

clone_size: .
j_call: TRBJ2-3
d_call: .
v_call: TRBV6-4
cdr3_aa: CASSDSHGDTQYF
cdr3_nt: TGTGCCAGCAGTGACTCCCACGGAGATACGCAGTATTTT

clone_size: few
j_call: TRBJ2-7
d_call: .
v_call: TRBV12-3/TRBV12-4
cdr3_aa: CASSRDKEGVDEQYF
cdr3_nt: TGTGCCAGCAGTCGGGACAAGGAGGGGGTTGACGAGCAGTACTTC

clone_size: .
j_call: TRBJ1-1
d_call: .
v_call: TRBV27
cdr3_aa: CATAHSSGAEAFF
cdr3_nt: TGTGCCACCGCACATTCTTCCGGAGCTGAAGCTTTCTTT

clone_size: .
j_call: TRBJ1-2
d_call: .
v_call: TRBV6-5
cdr3_aa: CASSTSGLYGYTF
cdr3_nt: TGTGCCAGCAGCACGTCGGGTCTCTATGGCTACACCTTC

clone_size: .
j_call: TRBJ1-1
d_call: .
v_call: TRBV7-2
cdr3_aa: CASSLGREDTEAFF
cdr3_nt: TGTGCCAGCAGCTTAGGTAGGGAAGACACTGAAGCTTTCTTT

clone_size: few
j_call: TRBJ1-1
d_call: .
v_call: TRBV7-9
cdr3_aa: CASVNTEAFF
cdr3_nt: TGTGCCAGCGTTAACACTGAAGCTTTCTTT

clone_size: few
j_call: TRBJ1-4
d_call: .
v_call: TRBV7-9
cdr3_aa: CASSLLEGDEKLFF
cdr3_nt: TGTGCCAGCAGCTTACTGGAGGGCGATGAAAAACTGTTTTTT

clone_size: .
j_call: TRBJ2-1
d_call: TRBD2
v_call: TRBV20-1
cdr3_aa: CSAPASGDNEQFF
cdr3_nt: TGCAGTGCTCCTGCTAGCGGGGACAATGAGCAGTTCTTC

clone_size: .
j_call: TRBJ2-3
d_call: .
v_call: TRBV6-2/TRBV6-3
cdr3_aa: CASKRRVRDFTDTQYF
cdr3_nt: TGTGCCAGCAAACGAAGGGTTCGGGACTTCACAGATACGCAGTATTTT

clone_size: many
j_call: TRBJ2-1
d_call: TRBD1
v_call: TRBV28
cdr3_aa: CASNRDRVLNEQFF
cdr3_nt: TGTGCCAGCAATAGGGACAGGGTCCTCAATGAGCAGTTCTTC

clone_size: .
j_call: TRBJ1-2
d_call: TRBD1
v_call: TRBV4-2
cdr3_aa: CASSQGGQAYGYTF
cdr3_nt: TGTGCCAGCAGCCAAGGTGGACAGGCCTATGGCTACACCTTC

clone_size: .
j_call: TRBJ2-1
d_call: TRBD2
v_call: TRBV28
cdr3_aa: CASRGTSGTLSYNEQFF
cdr3_nt: TGTGCCAGCAGAGGAACTAGCGGGACCCTCTCCTACAATGAGCAGTTCTTC

clone_size: .
j_call: TRBJ2-3
d_call: TRBD2
v_call: TRBV14
cdr3_aa: CASSRPAGGTDTQYF
cdr3_nt: TGTGCCAGCAGCCGCCCAGCGGGGGGCACAGATACGCAGTATTTT

clone_size: .
j_call: TRBJ2-3
d_call: TRBD2
v_call: TRBV3-1
cdr3_aa: CASSQVPPTSARDTQYF
cdr3_nt: TGTGCCAGCAGCCAAGTTCCCCCGACTAGCGCGAGAGATACGCAGTATTTT

clone_size: .
j_call: TRBJ2-1
d_call: TRBD1
v_call: TRBV28
cdr3_aa: CATETGTGEIDEQFF
cdr3_nt: TGTGCCACAGAGACCGGGACAGGGGAAATCGATGAGCAGTTCTTC

clone_size: .
j_call: TRBJ2-7
d_call: TRBD1
v_call: TRBV20-1
cdr3_aa: CSAPGTGNEQYF
cdr3_nt: TGCAGTGCTCCCGGGACAGGGAACGAGCAGTACTTC

clone_size: .
j_call: TRBJ2-3
d_call: .
v_call: TRBV28
cdr3_aa: CASSTASQQTDTQYF
cdr3_nt: TGTGCCAGCAGCACGGCCTCCCAACAGACAGATACGCAGTATTTT

clone_size: .
j_call: TRBJ1-5
d_call: TRBD1
v_call: TRBV6-6
cdr3_aa: CASSAGTVNQPQHF
cdr3_nt: TGTGCCAGCAGCGCCGGGACAGTTAATCAGCCCCAGCATTTT

clone_size: .
j_call: TRBJ2-1
d_call: TRBD2
v_call: TRBV7-3
cdr3_aa: CACSPGTSNEQFF
cdr3_nt: TGTGCCTGCAGCCCCGGGACTAGCAATGAGCAGTTCTTC

clone_size: once
j_call: TRBJ1-2
d_call: .
v_call: TRBV10-3
cdr3_aa: CAISESREDFDGYTF
cdr3_nt: TGTGCCATCAGTGAGTCGAGGGAGGACTTCGATGGCTACACCTTC

clone_size: few
j_call: TRBJ2-4
d_call: .
v_call: TRBV12-3/TRBV12-4
cdr3_aa: CASRRTGFADKNIQYF
cdr3_nt: TGTGCCAGCAGGCGTACAGGGTTTGCGGACAAAAACATTCAGTACTTC

clone_size: few
j_call: TRBJ2-3
d_call: .
v_call: TRBV12-3/TRBV12-4
cdr3_aa: CASSSLHPAQYF
cdr3_nt: TGTGCCAGCAGTTCCCTGCATCCCGCGCAGTATTTT

clone_size: few
j_call: TRBJ1-2
d_call: .
v_call: TRBV7-2
cdr3_aa: CASSLTVNYGYTF
cdr3_nt: TGTGCCAGCAGCTTAACAGTTAACTATGGCTACACCTTC

clone_size: .
j_call: TRBJ2-5
d_call: TRBD2
v_call: TRBV20-1
cdr3_aa: CSAQGASGAQETQYF
cdr3_nt: TGCAGTGCACAAGGGGCCAGCGGGGCACAAGAGACCCAGTACTTC

clone_size: .
j_call: TRBJ2-2
d_call: .
v_call: TRBV15
cdr3_aa: CATSREPGGELFF
cdr3_nt: TGTGCCACCAGCAGAGAACCTGGAGGGGAGCTGTTTTTT

clone_size: few
j_call: TRBJ2-5
d_call: TRBD1
v_call: TRBV20-1
cdr3_aa: CSAVGQAMETQYF
cdr3_nt: TGCAGTGCGGTGGGACAGGCGATGGAGACCCAGTACTTC

clone_size: .
j_call: TRBJ1-4
d_call: .
v_call: TRBV28
cdr3_aa: CASSRDGRGLFF
cdr3_nt: TGTGCCAGCAGCCGCGATGGCAGAGGGCTGTTTTTT

clone_size: few
j_call: TRBJ2-5
d_call: TRBD2
v_call: TRBV4-2
cdr3_aa: CASSQDVAAGVSKTQYF
cdr3_nt: TGTGCCAGCAGCCAAGATGTCGCAGCGGGAGTGTCGAAGACCCAGTACTTC

clone_size: .
j_call: TRBJ1-5
d_call: TRBD1
v_call: TRBV27
cdr3_aa: CASSFGTGSQPQHF
cdr3_nt: TGTGCCAGCAGTTTCGGGACAGGGAGTCAGCCCCAGCATTTT

clone_size: .
j_call: TRBJ1-2
d_call: .
v_call: TRBV28
cdr3_aa: CASSYTTNYGYTF
cdr3_nt: TGTGCCAGCAGCTATACAACCAACTATGGCTACACCTTC

clone_size: many
j_call: TRBJ2-2
d_call: .
v_call: TRBV11-2
cdr3_aa: CASSPAGAQPNGELFF
cdr3_nt: TGTGCCAGCAGTCCAGCCGGCGCCCAGCCCAACGGGGAGCTGTTTTTT

clone_size: .
j_call: TRBJ1-1
d_call: .
v_call: TRBV3-1
cdr3_aa: CASRLTGQGGAEAFF
cdr3_nt: TGTGCCAGCAGACTCACGGGGCAAGGGGGGGCTGAAGCTTTCTTT

clone_size: .
j_call: TRBJ1-5
d_call: .
v_call: TRBV6-2/TRBV6-3
cdr3_aa: CASSNPGGTQPQHF
cdr3_nt: TGTGCCAGCAGTAATCCTGGGGGTACTCAGCCCCAGCATTTT

clone_size: .
j_call: TRBJ2-7
d_call: .
v_call: TRBV6-2/TRBV6-3
cdr3_aa: CASSYTPYEQYF
cdr3_nt: TGTGCCAGCAGTTACACCCCCTACGAGCAGTACTTC

clone_size: few
j_call: TRBJ2-1
d_call: .
v_call: TRBV6-1
cdr3_aa: CASSVRTDNEQFF
cdr3_nt: TGTGCCAGCAGTGTGCGGACAGACAATGAGCAGTTCTTC

clone_size: .
j_call: TRBJ2-3
d_call: .
v_call: TRBV5-1
cdr3_aa: CASSHIRDTSRTDTQYF
cdr3_nt: TGCGCCAGCAGCCATATCCGGGACACATCGCGCACAGATACGCAGTATTTT

clone_size: .
j_call: TRBJ2-2
d_call: TRBD2
v_call: TRBV4-3
cdr3_aa: CASSQGVSGGVSGELFF
cdr3_nt: TGCGCCAGCAGCCAAGGGGTCAGCGGGGGCGTGTCCGGGGAGCTGTTTTTT

clone_size: few
j_call: TRBJ2-4
d_call: TRBD1
v_call: TRBV9
cdr3_aa: CASSPTDRGRIQYF
cdr3_nt: TGTGCCAGCAGCCCAACGGACAGGGGAAGAATTCAGTACTTC

clone_size: few
j_call: TRBJ1-1
d_call: TRBD1
v_call: TRBV12-3/TRBV12-4
cdr3_aa: CASSLIGRGLGTEAFF
cdr3_nt: TGTGCCAGCAGTTTGATTGGCAGGGGGTTGGGCACTGAAGCTTTCTTT

clone_size: few
j_call: TRBJ2-3
d_call: TRBD2
v_call: TRBV2
cdr3_aa: CASRRTSSTDTQYF
cdr3_nt: TGTGCCAGTCGAAGGACTAGCAGCACAGATACGCAGTATTTT

clone_size: .
j_call: TRBJ2-2
d_call: .
v_call: TRBV3-1
cdr3_aa: CASSQLTVGGGELFF
cdr3_nt: TGTGCCAGCAGCCAACTTACTGTCGGCGGTGGGGAGCTGTTTTTT

clone_size: .
j_call: TRBJ2-3
d_call: TRBD2
v_call: TRBV19
cdr3_aa: CASSPRTSGGRVADTQYF
cdr3_nt: TGTGCCAGTAGTCCCAGGACTAGCGGGGGTAGGGTCGCAGATACGCAGTATTTT